The rows below give T cell receptor beta chains drawn from one sample of a study of T cells in Graves' hyperthyroidism and ophthalmopathy. TCRdb ran MiXCR on the multiplex PCR reads and lists one entry per CDR3 protein. Here the sample spans around 600,000 distinct CDR3 sequences, roughly 15% being singletons. Sequencing was performed on blood. These receptors all stem from a woman between 50 and 59 years old with Graves' ophthalmopathy. Each CDR3 is given without its conserved first and last residue.

v_call	cdr3_length	j_call	cdr3_aa
TRBV9	11	TRBJ1-3	ASSELSGNTIY
TRBV7-2	14	TRBJ1-4	ASSTKAADLNEKLF
TRBV24-1	14	TRBJ2-3	ATSDLGTRDTDTQY
TRBV30	12	TRBJ2-3	AWSVVQRTDTQY
TRBV24-1	12	TRBJ1-5	ATSDSSIGQPQH
TRBV12-3/TRBV12-4	11	TRBJ2-2	ASSQDSTGELF
TRBV20-1	10	TRBJ1-2	SAKGNTYGYT
TRBV7-2	13	TRBJ1-3	ASSNTAISGNTIY
TRBV20-1	14	TRBJ2-1	SARDVVAIAYNEQF
TRBV7-3	13	TRBJ2-1	ASSFTSGSMGEQF
TRBV18	13	TRBJ1-1	ASSPQQGTNTEAF
TRBV20-1	12	TRBJ2-2	SANRDGNTGELF
TRBV25-1	13	TRBJ1-1	ASGASSQGYTEAF
TRBV19	16	TRBJ2-1	ASSIDPGRGLVYNEQF
TRBV6-1	13	TRBJ2-2	ASSRRTSSTGELF
TRBV18	13	TRBJ2-7	ASSPIPTKTYEQY
TRBV6-2/TRBV6-3	15	TRBJ2-1	ASTDAVWESSYNEQF
TRBV28	14	TRBJ1-5	ASEGQGARSNQPQH
TRBV7-8	12	TRBJ2-2	ASSGTDFTGELF
TRBV27	11	TRBJ2-1	ASIKLGNNEQF
TRBV20-1	10	TRBJ2-3	SARGGEDTQY
TRBV30	11	TRBJ1-5	AWSVLSNQPQH
TRBV24-1	12	TRBJ2-3	ATSTRARTDTQY
TRBV11-2	9	TRBJ1-1	ASSPTSRPF
TRBV10-2	13	TRBJ2-7	ASSWDRVNVREQY
TRBV3-1	14	TRBJ1-5	ASSQDGEGTFGPQH
TRBV6-4	14	TRBJ2-7	ASRDRRKRESNEQY
TRBV10-3	13	TRBJ1-2	AISEDQGRDYGYT
TRBV28	8	TRBJ1-5	ASSLGTKH
TRBV14	12	TRBJ2-7	ASSQGGRGYEQY
TRBV6-5	13	TRBJ2-3	ASSDSGQGTDTQY
TRBV28	13	TRBJ2-3	ASSLMGGRTGTQY
TRBV10-3	15	TRBJ2-3	AISESISGRSADTQY
TRBV5-1	13	TRBJ2-5	ASSSGAASQETQY
TRBV5-1	13	TRBJ2-1	ASSYQRGPYNEQF
TRBV28	15	TRBJ1-2	ASSTLPSRDRVYGYT
TRBV4-2	12	TRBJ2-7	ASSQEGQGGEQY
TRBV19	14	TRBJ2-7	ASSVLGQQSSYEQY
TRBV20-1	12	TRBJ1-6	SARERAFNSPLH
TRBV3-1	11	TRBJ2-1	ASSQFLRDEQF
TRBV29-1	14	TRBJ1-1	SAPISTGGAYTEAF